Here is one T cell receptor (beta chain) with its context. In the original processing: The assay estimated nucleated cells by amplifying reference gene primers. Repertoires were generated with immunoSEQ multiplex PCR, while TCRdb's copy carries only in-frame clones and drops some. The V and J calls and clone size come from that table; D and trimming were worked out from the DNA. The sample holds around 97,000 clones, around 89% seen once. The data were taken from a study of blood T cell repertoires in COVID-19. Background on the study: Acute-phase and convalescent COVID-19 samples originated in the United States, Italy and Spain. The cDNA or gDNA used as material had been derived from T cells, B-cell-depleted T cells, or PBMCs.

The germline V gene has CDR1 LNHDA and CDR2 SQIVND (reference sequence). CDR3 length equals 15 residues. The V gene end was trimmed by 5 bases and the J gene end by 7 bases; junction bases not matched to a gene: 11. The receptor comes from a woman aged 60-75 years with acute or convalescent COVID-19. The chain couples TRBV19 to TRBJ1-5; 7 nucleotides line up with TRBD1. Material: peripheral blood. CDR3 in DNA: TGTGCCAGTAGTCCCTTGACAGGGTCACGGCAGCCCCAGCATTTT. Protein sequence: CASSPLTGSRQPQHF.